What follows is one T cell receptor (beta chain) and its context. This sample was included in a study of blood T cell repertoires in COVID-19. CDR1 and CDR2 (germline): SGDLS, YYNGEE. V was trimmed by 1 base and J by 0 bases, leaving 8 bases between them. The CDR3 contains 16 residues. The assay was immunoSEQ multiplex PCR, and TCRdb's table has in-frame clones only and misses some. This sample yields around 190,000 clones, of which roughly four fifths are seen a single time; under 10% belongs to the top ten. The V and J genes are TRBV9 and TRBJ2-6; D gene uncertain. The receptor's source is a woman in her 70s with COVID-19, enrolled during active disease. The sequencing input was peripheral blood. CDR3 nucleotide sequence: TGTGCCAGCAGCGTATTAACTCTCTCTGGGGCCAACGTCCTGACTTTC. Translating gives CASSVLTLSGANVLTF.